Presented here are 8 T cell receptor beta chains from one specimen sequenced in a study of radiotherapy plus CTLA-4 blockade in lung cancer. Some clones are missing from TCRdb's copy, which holds only in-frame ones; the method was immunoSEQ multiplex PCR. The sample consists of tens of thousands of clones, more than 70% of them appearing once. This material consisted of peripheral blood, taken from a patient treated with radiotherapy plus ipilimumab. The source of these receptors is a human donor with non-small cell lung cancer whose response to radiotherapy plus ipilimumab could not be evaluated.

A single count supports this clone. This sequence joins TRBV5-4 and TRBJ2-7, with a weak D call TRBD2 (5 bases). The CDR3 sequence is 15 residues long. V was trimmed by 3 bases and J by 3 bases, leaving 16 bases between them. Germline values: CDR1 SGHNT, CDR2 YYREEE (reference sequence). The CDR3 loop is CASSYPGKTGYEQYF. The CDR3 region has the DNA TGTGCCAGCAGCTACCCCGGGAAAACGGGCTACGAGCAGTACTTC.

V usage is TRBV15 and J usage is TRBJ1-6; D is unclear. This CDR3 is built from 13 residues. Trimming left V 9 bases short and J 0 bases short, with 6 bases between. Germline CDR1 reads LNHNV; CDR2 reads YYDKDF (reference sequence). This CDR3 is CATRSSYNSPLHF. The CDR3 region has the DNA TGTGCCACTCGGAGCTCCTATAATTCACCCCTCCACTTT.

The chain employs TRBV19 and TRBJ1-2; 11 nucleotides agree with TRBD1. V shed 5 bases and J 7 bases; nucleotides not matched to a gene: 6. Looked up from germline, CDR1 is LNHDA and CDR2 is SQIVND (reference sequence). The CDR3 is made up of 14 amino acids. CDR3 residues: CASSPPGTGGGYTF. The CDR3 DNA reads TGTGCCAGTAGTCCCCCCGGGACAGGGGGTGGCTACACCTTC. The complete variable domain, with remaining parts taken from reference TRBV19 and TRBJ1-2, reads DGGITQSPKYLFRKEGQNVTLSCEQNLNHDAMYWYRQDPGQGLRLIYYSQIVNDFQKGDIAEGYSVSREKKESFPLTVTSAQKNPTAFYLCASSPPGTGGGYTFGSGTRLTVV.

The chain is built from TRBV1 and TRBJ1-2. TRBV1 is termed a pseudogene. CDR3 length: 16 amino acids. CDR3 nucleotide sequence: TGCACCAGCAGCCAAGATCGCCCGGGAAAGAACTATGGCTACACCTTC. Amino acids: CTSSQDRPGKNYGYTF.

The chain joins TRBV11-2 to TRBJ2-5, with no clear D. Gene TRBJ2-7 matches the end of the DNA better, so the J call may be wrong. The CDR3 covers 16 residues. CDR1 and CDR2 from the germline V gene are SGHAT and FQNNGV. CDR3 sequence: CASSSSGILALYEQYF. In nucleotides, the CDR3 is TGTGCCAGCAGCTCGTCAGGAATCCTGGCTCTCTACGAGCAGTACTTC.

The J gene is TRBJ2-3, the V gene TRBV27, with D maybe TRBD1 (6 bases). In germline, CDR1 is MNHEY, CDR2 SMNVEV (reference sequence). V gave up 4 bases and J gave up 1 base, with 15 bases separating them. The CDR3 is 16 residues long. CDR3 nucleotides: TGTGCCAGCAGTTCCTACAACAGGGCTGGCACAGATACGCAGTATTTT. Its translation: CASSSYNRAGTDTQYF.

The J gene is TRBJ1-6, the V gene TRBV7-6, with 8 nucleotides matching TRBD1. Germline V gene lookup returns CDR1 SGHVS and CDR2 FNYEAQ. The junction had 0 bases not matched to a gene; V was cut back by 6 bases and J by 2 bases. This CDR3 contains 14 residues. This CDR3 reads CASRTGAYNSPLHF. CDR3 DNA: TGTGCCAGCAGGACAGGGGCCTATAATTCACCCCTCCACTTT.

The chain links TRBV29-1 to TRBJ2-7; 7 positions agree with TRBD1. Trimming removed 7 bases from V and 7 bases from J; junction bases left unmatched: 10. Germline V gene data show CDR1 as SQVTM and CDR2 as ANQGSEA. The CDR3 loop spans 12 amino acids. The CDR3 region is CSAPDREGEQYF. CDR3 nucleotide sequence: TGCAGCGCCCCAGACAGGGAAGGGGAGCAGTACTTC.